This T cell receptor (beta chain) was captured by sequencing in a study of T cell changes during pregnancy in multiple sclerosis. The table came from immunoSEQ multiplex PCR; TCRdb's copy has only in-frame clones and leaves some out. The sample holds tens of thousands of clones, 80% to 95% seen once. This CDR3 contains 17 residues. Trimming took 1 base from V and 2 from J; bases not matched to a gene: 4. CDR1 is KGHSH, CDR2 LQKENI, per germline. This TCR was recovered from a female donor with multiple sclerosis, enrolled in a pregnancy study. This sample comprised CD4+ T cells from peripheral blood mononuclear cells, obtained before pregnancy. The chain couples TRBV18 to TRBJ2-2, with 10 bases aligning to TRBD2. CDR3 DNA: TGTGCCAGCTCACCACTAGCGGGAGGCCTCAACACCGGGGAGCTGTTTTTT. Its translation is CASSPLAGGLNTGELFF.